The 28 T cell receptor beta chains in this list originate from one sample, sequenced in a study of shared clonotypes between healthy human individuals. Sequencing used immunoSEQ multiplex PCR; TCRdb keeps in-frame clones, though not all of them. The sample shows roughly 640,000 clones, 97% of them seen only once. Sequencing was carried out using naive CD4+ T cells sorted from blood. Subset here: CD45RA+ positively selected. The receptors were sampled from a woman in her 30s in good health.

The gene calls are TRBV27 and TRBJ1-6; TRBD1 might be the D (6 bases). The CDR3 is made up of 15 amino acids. Germline CDR1 MNHEY, CDR2 SMNVEV (reference sequence). V was clipped by 10 bases and J by 8 bases, with 21 bases between them. CDR3 bases: TGTGCCACCCATCCGAACAGGGTTGCGGATTCACCCCTCCACTTT. It yields the protein CATHPNRVADSPLHF.

The chain is built from TRBV6-1 and TRBJ2-2; D is uncertain. Trimming shortened V by 2 bases and J by 7 bases, and 14 bases separated the two germline ends. The CDR3 runs 15 residues. Looked up from germline, CDR1 is MNHNS and CDR2 is SASEGT. The CDR3 DNA is TGTGCCAGCAGTGAACCCCGGGTAGCTAACGGGGAGCTGTTTTTT. It translates to CASSEPRVANGELFF.

This sequence joins TRBV6-5 and TRBJ1-1; D not resolved. The CDR3 loop spans 13 amino acids. The germline V and J ends were trimmed by 2 bases and 6 bases, with 10 bases remaining between them. Germline lookup yields CDR1 MNHEY and CDR2 SVGAGI. CDR3 region: CASSYEAVAEAFF. The CDR3 DNA is TGTGCCAGCAGTTACGAGGCCGTGGCTGAAGCTTTCTTT.

The chain recombines TRBV2 with TRBJ2-3; 8 bases are shared with TRBD2. The germline V gene encodes CDR1 SNHLY and CDR2 FYNNEI. This CDR3 is built from 13 residues. Losses at the gene ends were 7 bases for V and 4 bases for J; bases not matched to a gene: 4. CDR3 sequence: CASMGGLADTQYF. CDR3 DNA: TGTGCCAGCATGGGGGGACTAGCAGATACGCAGTATTTT.

The chain carries TRBV7-2 and TRBJ2-4, with TRBD1 matching 7 bases. CDR1 and CDR2 (germline): SGHTA, FQGNSA. This CDR3 has 13 amino acids. V trimming: 4 bases; J trimming: 4 bases; junction bases outside the gene matches: 1. CDR3 DNA: TGTGCCAGCAGCTCGACAGGGAAAAACATTCAGTACTTC. This translates into CASSSTGKNIQYF.

This clone was recorded only once. V usage is TRBV1 and J usage is TRBJ2-1; TRBD2, the table's D call, was not compared with the DNA. TRBV1 is an annotated pseudogene. CDR3 length equals 15 residues. As DNA, the CDR3 is TGCACCAGCAGCCAAGATCGAACGGAGTGGGATGAGCAGTTCTTC. As protein: CTSSQDRTEWDEQFF.

The J gene is TRBJ2-3, the V gene TRBV5-4; the match to TRBD2 covers 13 bases. Unmatched junction bases numbered 2, after V lost 0 bases and J lost 4 bases. Germline-derived CDR1 and CDR2 are SGHNT and YYREEE (reference sequence). The CDR3 consists of 16 residues. CDR3 coding DNA: TGTGCCAGCAGCTTGGGGACTAGCGGGAGCGCAGATACGCAGTATTTT. This codes for CASSLGTSGSADTQYF.

This clone was counted once. The rearrangement uses TRBV6-6 and TRBJ2-7; 7 nucleotides agree with TRBD1. V was pared by 4 bases and J by 0 bases, with 3 bases of the junction left unmatched. CDR1 and CDR2 (germline): MNHNY, SVGAGI (reference sequence). CDR3 length equals 14 residues. The chain's CDR3 is CASSLGDSSYEQYF. In nucleotides, the CDR3 is TGTGCCAGCAGTTTGGGGGACAGCTCCTACGAGCAGTACTTC.

This sequence joins TRBV6-5 and TRBJ2-7, with D hard to call. The CDR3 is 13 residues long. The germline V gene has CDR1 MNHEY and CDR2 SVGAGI. Trimming pared 5 bases from V and 5 bases from J, leaving 13 bases between. The CDR3 sequence is CASSPHIADEQYF. CDR3 coding DNA: TGTGCCAGCAGTCCTCATATTGCCGACGAGCAGTACTTC.

This clone has only a few counts. V and J are TRBV6-6 and TRBJ2-2; D is perhaps TRBD2 (5 bases). V lost 7 bases to trimming and J lost 1 base, with 10 bases between them. The CDR3 loop spans 14 amino acids. CDR1 is MNHNY, CDR2 SVGAGI, per germline (reference sequence). The CDR3 loop is CASKVRVNTGELFF. CDR3 bases: TGTGCCAGCAAGGTGCGGGTGAACACCGGGGAGCTGTTTTTT.

The chain couples TRBV21-1 to TRBJ1-1; TRBD1 is the table's D call, not checked against the DNA. TRBV21-1 is classified as a pseudogene. The CDR3 length is 17 residues. The DNA for the CDR3 is TGTGCCAGCAGCCAAGAATTCCGGGACAGGGGTAACACTGAAGCTTTCTTT. It yields the protein CASSQEFRDRGNTEAFF.

The rearrangement joins TRBV5-1 to TRBJ2-6, with TRBD1 matching 10 bases. This CDR3 is built from 18 residues. The V and J ends lost 4 bases and 1 base, in that order; junction bases with no gene match: 8. Looked up from germline, CDR1 is SGHRS and CDR2 is YFSETQ. In DNA form, the CDR3 reads TGCGCCAGCAGCCTCCGGGACAGGGGCTCTTCTGGGGCCAACGTCCTGACTTTC. It encodes CASSLRDRGSSGANVLTF. The full variable domain, its missing parts supplied by reference TRBV5-1 and TRBJ2-6, is KAGVTQTPRYLIKTRGQQVTLSCSPISGHRSVSWYQQTPGQGLQFLFEYFSETQRNKGNFPGRFSGRQFSNSRSEMNVSTLELGDSALYLCASSLRDRGSSGANVLTFGAGSRLTVL.

In its sample, this clone was seen a few times. The chain uses TRBV29-1 and TRBJ1-1; D not certain. The CDR3 runs to 12 residues. Germline V gene lookup returns CDR1 SQVTM and CDR2 ANQGSEA. Trimming shortened V by 7 bases and J by 1 base, and 10 bases separated the two germline ends. The CDR3 region is CSGVPGNTEAFF. In DNA, the CDR3 is TGCAGCGGAGTTCCAGGGAACACTGAAGCTTTCTTT. Variable domain in full (rest from reference TRBV29-1 and TRBJ1-1): SAVISQKPSRDICQRGTSLTIQCQVDSQVTMMFWYRQQPGQSLTLIATANQGSEATYESGFVIDKFPISRPNLTFSTLTVSNMSPEDSSIYLCSGVPGNTEAFFGQGTRLTVV.

J is TRBJ2-3 and V is TRBV14; unclear D gene. Germline CDR1 reads SGHDN; CDR2 reads FVKESK. The CDR3 has 12 amino acids. V lost 4 bases and J lost 6, with 8 bases in between. The CDR3 DNA sequence: TGTGCCAGCAGCCTGAATAGGGATACGCAGTATTTT. This translates into CASSLNRDTQYF. Filled out from reference TRBV14 and TRBJ2-3, the complete variable domain reads EAGVTQFPSHSVIEKGQTVTLRCDPISGHDNLYWYRRVMGKEIKFLLHFVKESKQDESGMPNNRFLAERTGGTYSTLKVQPAELEDSGVYFCASSLNRDTQYFGPGTRLTVL.

The V and J genes are TRBV10-3 and TRBJ1-2, with D perhaps matching TRBD1 (5 bases). The CDR3 is 16 amino acids. Trimming stripped 8 bases from V and 6 bases from J, with 25 bases between. Germline V gene sequence: CDR1 ENHRY, CDR2 SYGVKD. As DNA, the CDR3 is TGTGCCATCCCCTCTGGGGGGACCCTACGGGAAAATGGCTACACCTTC. It specifies CAIPSGGTLRENGYTF.

The V and J genes are TRBV29-1 and TRBJ1-2; D unclear. V was clipped by 0 bases and J by 1 base, with 6 bases between them. CDR1 SQVTM and CDR2 ANQGSEA come from the germline V gene. The CDR3 is 13 amino acids. In DNA, the CDR3 is TGCAGCGTTGAAGAACAAATTAACTATGGCTACACCTTC. Encoded protein: CSVEEQINYGYTF.

The chain carries TRBV19 and TRBJ2-3, with 8 bases lining up with TRBD1. Germline-derived CDR1 and CDR2 are LNHDA and SQIVND (reference sequence). V gave up 3 bases and J gave up 6 bases; unmatched junction bases: 11. The CDR3 sequence is 16 residues long. DNA of the CDR3: TGTGCCAGTAGTATTAGACTTCCGGACAGGGCCGATACGCAGTATTTT. Translated, it gives CASSIRLPDRADTQYF.

The chain has TRBV5-1 and TRBJ1-1, with D perhaps TRBD1 (5 bases). Germline values: CDR1 SGHRS, CDR2 YFSETQ. V dropped 4 bases and J dropped 1 base, with 11 bases sitting between them. The CDR3 totals 14 residues. The CDR3 region has the DNA TGCGCCAGCAGCCAGGGAGACGGGAACACTGAAGCTTTCTTT. It encodes CASSQGDGNTEAFF.

V and J are TRBV29-1 and TRBJ2-3; D remains ambiguous. The CDR3 has 15 residues. Germline V lookup: CDR1 SQVTM, CDR2 ANQGSEA. V shed 4 bases and J shed 0 bases, with 14 bases lying between them. This CDR3 is CSVVSDLASTDTQYF. CDR3 DNA sequence: TGCAGCGTTGTGTCCGATCTGGCTAGCACAGATACGCAGTATTTT.

CDR3 in amino acids: CASSPTAGTYTDTQYF. Here the CDR3 DNA reads TGTGCCAGCAGCCCGACGGCCGGGACTTACACAGATACGCAGTATTTT. This rearrangement joins TRBV7-9 to TRBJ2-3; the D gene is possibly TRBD2 (6 bases). The V gene lost 5 bases and the J gene lost 2 bases, with 17 bases spanning the gap. This CDR3 spans 16 amino acids. Germline CDR1 reads SEHNR; CDR2 reads FQNEAQ (reference sequence).

V usage is TRBV5-1 and J usage is TRBJ1-2; D is ambiguous. The germline gives CDR1 SGHRS, CDR2 YFSETQ. V shed 5 bases and J shed 4 bases, with 18 bases lying between them. CDR3 length: 15 amino acids. CDR3 protein: CASREKGPQTYGYTF. The CDR3 DNA reads as TGCGCCAGCAGAGAAAAAGGACCCCAAACCTATGGCTACACCTTC.

About this clone itself: The identical CDR3 is also encoded by other nucleotide sequences in the sample. The V call is TRBV28, the J call TRBJ2-3; perhaps D is TRBD1 or TRBD2 (5 bases each). Germline loops: CDR1 MDHEN, CDR2 SYDVKM. The V end lost 5 bases, the J end lost 0 bases, and 9 bases lay between the germline ends. This CDR3 comprises 14 residues. In nucleotides, the CDR3 is TGTGCCAGCAGTCCCGGGGACAGCACAGATACGCAGTATTTT. Amino acids: CASSPGDSTDTQYF.

The chain carries TRBV7-9 and TRBJ1-1, with 8 bases identical to TRBD1. CDR3 length equals 17 residues. Per the germline V gene, CDR1 is SEHNR and CDR2 is FQNEAQ (reference sequence). V lost 3 bases and J lost 5; bases outside the gene matches: 14. Here the CDR3 reads CASSFRPPGQAGTEAFF. The DNA for the CDR3 is TGTGCCAGCAGCTTCCGCCCTCCGGGACAGGCAGGGACTGAAGCTTTCTTT. The full variable domain, in which reference TRBV7-9 and TRBJ1-1 provide the parts outside the CDR3, is DTGVSQNPRHKITKRGQNVTFRCDPISEHNRLYWYRQTLGQGPEFLTYFQNEAQLEKSRLLSDRFSAERPKGSFSTLEIQRTEQGDSAMYLCASSFRPPGQAGTEAFFGQGTRLTVV.

V gene TRBV5-1 combines with J gene TRBJ2-7; tentatively, D is TRBD2 (6 bases). The CDR3 length is 14 residues. The V gene's germline CDR1 is SGHRS and CDR2 YFSETQ. V was clipped by 1 base and J by 5 bases, with 13 bases between them. CDR3: CASSLFPGLNEQYF. Written as DNA, the CDR3 is TGCGCCAGCAGCTTGTTCCCGGGACTCAACGAGCAGTACTTC.

This clone was seen more than once but under ten times. The rearrangement links TRBV7-9 to TRBJ1-5; no definite D call. The CDR3 has 13 amino acids. The germline V gene encodes CDR1 SEHNR and CDR2 FQNEAQ (reference sequence). V was cut by 1 base and J by 5 bases, with 6 bases left in between. The CDR3 loop reads CASSLVADQPQHF. The CDR3 DNA sequence: TGTGCCAGCAGCTTAGTGGCGGATCAGCCCCAGCATTTT.

This chain connects TRBV7-9 to TRBJ2-7, with a tentative D call TRBD1 (5 bases). With 4 bases removed from V and 0 bases from J, the gap between germline ends came to 10 bases. CDR3 size: 14 residues. The germline CDR1 and CDR2 sequences are SEHNR and FQNEAQ (reference sequence). The CDR3 sequence is CASSSGQSSYEQYF. DNA for the CDR3: TGTGCCAGCAGCTCCGGACAAAGCTCCTACGAGCAGTACTTC.

The V gene is TRBV5-1, the J gene TRBJ1-1; the D is unclear. Germline CDR1 is SGHRS and CDR2 is YFSETQ. The CDR3 contains 13 residues. The V gene lost 4 bases and the J gene lost 4 bases, with 11 bases spanning the gap. CDR3: CASSPMPGTEAFF. The CDR3 DNA sequence: TGCGCCAGCAGCCCCATGCCGGGCACTGAAGCTTTCTTT.

The chain has TRBV27 and TRBJ2-7, with unresolved D. V was pared by 3 bases and J by 5 bases, with 11 bases between. The germline V gene encodes CDR1 MNHEY and CDR2 SMNVEV (reference sequence). This CDR3 is built from 13 residues. In DNA, the CDR3 is TGTGCCAGCAGTTTTCTCCCTACGAACGAGCAGTACTTC. Translated, it gives CASSFLPTNEQYF.